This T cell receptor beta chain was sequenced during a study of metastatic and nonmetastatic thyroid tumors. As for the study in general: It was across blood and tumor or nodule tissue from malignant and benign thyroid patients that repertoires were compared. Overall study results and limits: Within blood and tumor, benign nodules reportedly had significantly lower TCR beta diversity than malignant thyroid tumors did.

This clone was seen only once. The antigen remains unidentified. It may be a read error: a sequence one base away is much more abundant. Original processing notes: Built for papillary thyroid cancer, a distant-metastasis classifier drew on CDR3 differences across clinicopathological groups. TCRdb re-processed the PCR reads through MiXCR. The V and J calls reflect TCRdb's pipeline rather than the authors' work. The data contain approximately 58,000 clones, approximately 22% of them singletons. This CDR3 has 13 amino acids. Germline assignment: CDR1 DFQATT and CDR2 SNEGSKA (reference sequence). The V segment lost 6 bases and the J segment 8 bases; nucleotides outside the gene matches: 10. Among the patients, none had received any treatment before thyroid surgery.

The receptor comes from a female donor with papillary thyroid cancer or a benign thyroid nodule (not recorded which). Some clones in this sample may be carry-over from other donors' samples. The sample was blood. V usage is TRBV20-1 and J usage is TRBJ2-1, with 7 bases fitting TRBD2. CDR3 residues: CSAARDYDDEQFF. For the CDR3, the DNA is TGCAGTGCCGCTCGGGACTACGACGATGAGCAGTTCTTC.